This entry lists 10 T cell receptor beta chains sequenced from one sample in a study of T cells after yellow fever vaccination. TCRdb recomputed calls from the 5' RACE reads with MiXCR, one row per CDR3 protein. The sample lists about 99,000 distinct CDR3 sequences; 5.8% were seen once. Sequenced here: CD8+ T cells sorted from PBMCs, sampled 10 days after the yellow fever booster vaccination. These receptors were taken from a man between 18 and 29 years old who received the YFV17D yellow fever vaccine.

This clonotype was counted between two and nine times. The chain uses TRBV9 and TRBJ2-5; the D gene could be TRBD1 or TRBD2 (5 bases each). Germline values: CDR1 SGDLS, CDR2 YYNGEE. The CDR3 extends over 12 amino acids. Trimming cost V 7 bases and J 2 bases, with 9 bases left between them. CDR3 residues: CASGDEQETQYF. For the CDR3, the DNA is TGTGCCAGCGGGGACGAACAAGAGACCCAGTACTTC. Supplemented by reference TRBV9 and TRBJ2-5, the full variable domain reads DSGVTQTPKHLITATGQRVTLRCSPRSGDLSVYWYQQSLDQGLQFLIQYYNGEERAKGNILERFSAQQFPDLHSELNLSSLELGDSALYFCASGDEQETQYFGPGTRLLVL.

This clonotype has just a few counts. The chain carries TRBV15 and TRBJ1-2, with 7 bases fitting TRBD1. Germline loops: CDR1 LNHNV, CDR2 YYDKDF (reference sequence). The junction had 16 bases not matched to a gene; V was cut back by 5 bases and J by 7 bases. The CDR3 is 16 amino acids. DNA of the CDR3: TGTGCCACCAGCCTCCAAAGGGGAGGAGGGGGCAGTGGCTACACCTTC. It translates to CATSLQRGGGGSGYTF. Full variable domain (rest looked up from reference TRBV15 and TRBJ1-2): DAMVIQNPRYQVTQFGKPVTLSCSQTLNHNVMYWYQQKSSQAPKLLFHYYDKDFNNEADTPDNFQSRRPNTSFCFLDIRSPGLGDTAMYLCATSLQRGGGGSGYTFGSGTRLTVV.

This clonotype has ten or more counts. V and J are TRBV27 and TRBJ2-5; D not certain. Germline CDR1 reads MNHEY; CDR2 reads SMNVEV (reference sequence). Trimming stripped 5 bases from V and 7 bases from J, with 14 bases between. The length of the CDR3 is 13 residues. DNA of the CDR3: TGTGCCAGCAGTCCAGGTCAAGGTCGGACCCAGTACTTC. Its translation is CASSPGQGRTQYF.

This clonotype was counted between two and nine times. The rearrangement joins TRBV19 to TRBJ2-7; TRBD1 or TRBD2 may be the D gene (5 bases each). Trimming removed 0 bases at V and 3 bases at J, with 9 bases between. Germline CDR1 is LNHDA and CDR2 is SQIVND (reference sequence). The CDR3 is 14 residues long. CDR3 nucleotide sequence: TGTGCCAGTAGTATAGATGGGGGAAGCTACGAGCAGTACGTC. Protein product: CASSIDGGSYEQYV.

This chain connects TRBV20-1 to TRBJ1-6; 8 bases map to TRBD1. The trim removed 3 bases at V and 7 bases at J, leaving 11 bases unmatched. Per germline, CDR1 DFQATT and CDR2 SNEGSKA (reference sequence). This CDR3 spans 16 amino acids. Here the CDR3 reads CSAREPQGARNSPLHF. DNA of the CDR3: TGCAGTGCTAGGGAACCTCAGGGGGCGCGGAATTCACCCCTCCACTTT.

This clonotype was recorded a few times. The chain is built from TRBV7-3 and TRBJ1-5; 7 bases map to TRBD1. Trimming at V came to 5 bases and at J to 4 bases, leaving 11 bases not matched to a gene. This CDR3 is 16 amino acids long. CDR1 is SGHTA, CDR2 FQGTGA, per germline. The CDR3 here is CASSPAGTEENQPQHF. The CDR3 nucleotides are TGTGCCAGCAGCCCCGCCGGGACAGAGGAGAATCAGCCCCAGCATTTT. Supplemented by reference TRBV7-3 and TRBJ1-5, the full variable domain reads GAGVSQTPSNKVTEKGKYVELRCDPISGHTALYWYRQSLGQGPEFLIYFQGTGAADDSGLPNDRFFAVRPEGSVSTLKIQRTERGDSAVYLCASSPAGTEENQPQHFGDGTRLSIL.

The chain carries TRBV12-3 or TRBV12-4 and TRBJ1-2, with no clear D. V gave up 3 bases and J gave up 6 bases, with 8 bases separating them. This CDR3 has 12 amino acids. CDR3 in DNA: TGTGCCAGCAGTTTTTCCCCCAATGGCTACACCTTC. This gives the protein CASSFSPNGYTF.

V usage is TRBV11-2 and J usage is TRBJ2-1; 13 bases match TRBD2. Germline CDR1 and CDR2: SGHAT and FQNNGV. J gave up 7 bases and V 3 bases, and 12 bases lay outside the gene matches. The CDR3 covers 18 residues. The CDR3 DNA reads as TGTGCCAGCAGCTTGAGGGCCCCACTAGCGGGGGGGGAAAATGAGCAGTTCTTC. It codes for CASSLRAPLAGGENEQFF.

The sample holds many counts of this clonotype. CDR3 sequence (DNA): TGTGCCAGCAGTTCCCCTAGCGGGGGGGAGGATACGCAGTATTTT. Translating it yields CASSSPSGGEDTQYF. The chain is built from TRBV7-2 and TRBJ2-3; TRBD2 agrees at 12 bases. Losses at the gene ends were 6 bases for V and 6 bases for J; bases not matched to a gene: 7. The CDR3 is 15 residues long. Germline V lookup: CDR1 SGHTA, CDR2 FQGNSA.

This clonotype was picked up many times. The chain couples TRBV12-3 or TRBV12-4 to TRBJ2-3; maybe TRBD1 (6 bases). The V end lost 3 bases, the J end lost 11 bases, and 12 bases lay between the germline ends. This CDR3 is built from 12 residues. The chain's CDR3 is CASSFSVRGQYF. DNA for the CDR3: TGTGCCAGCAGTTTTAGCGTCAGGGGGCAGTATTTT.